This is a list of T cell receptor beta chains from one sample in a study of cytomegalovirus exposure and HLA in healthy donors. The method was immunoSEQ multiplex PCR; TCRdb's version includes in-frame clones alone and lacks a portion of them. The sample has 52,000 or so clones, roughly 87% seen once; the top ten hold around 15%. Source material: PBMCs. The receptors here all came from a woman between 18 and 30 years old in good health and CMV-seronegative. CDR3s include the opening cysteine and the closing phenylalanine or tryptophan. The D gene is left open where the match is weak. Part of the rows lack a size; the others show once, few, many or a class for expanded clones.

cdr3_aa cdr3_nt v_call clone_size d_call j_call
CASSLVGGFDEQYF TGTGCCAGCAGCTTGGTGGGCGGGTTTGACGAGCAGTACTTC TRBV5-6 - - TRBJ2-7
CATSGPGTRATGELFF TGTGCCACCTCGGGCCCCGGGACTCGGGCCACCGGGGAGCTGTTTTTT TRBV10-3 - - TRBJ2-2
CASSELLAGPQHF TGTGCCAGCAGTGAATTGTTAGCGGGCCCCCAGCATTTT TRBV25-1 - - TRBJ1-5
CAISEAVWGDGLGSSYEQYF TGTGCCATCAGTGAGGCGGTCTGGGGGGACGGACTAGGGAGCTCCTACGAGCAGTACTTC TRBV10-3 once TRBD2 TRBJ2-7
CASSETGRTGTGELFF TGTGCCAGCAGCGAGACAGGGCGAACTGGCACCGGGGAGCTGTTTTTT TRBV25-1 - TRBD1 TRBJ2-2
CASSLPMGPGNTIYF TGTGCCAGCAGCTTGCCTATGGGCCCGGGAAACACCATATATTTT TRBV11-2 - - TRBJ1-3
CASSFRSYNEQFF TGTGCCAGCAGTTTCAGGTCCTACAATGAGCAGTTCTTC TRBV28 - - TRBJ2-1
CASRLGLASYEQYF TGTGCCAGCAGATTGGGACTAGCGTCCTACGAGCAGTACTTC TRBV28 - TRBD2 TRBJ2-7
CASSVDPGSSYGYTF TGTGCCAGCAGCGTAGATCCAGGTTCGAGCTATGGCTACACCTTC TRBV9 - - TRBJ1-2
CASSLGGLGTDTQYF TGTGCCAGCAGCTTGGGGGGGTTAGGGACAGATACGCAGTATTTT TRBV7-6 - TRBD2 TRBJ2-3
CASRRREDRGYSYGYTF TGTGCCAGCAGACGTCGAGAAGACAGGGGGTACAGCTATGGCTACACCTTC TRBV2 - TRBD1 TRBJ1-2
CASSEASGGPSEQFF TGTGCCAGCAGTGAAGCGTCGGGAGGGCCAAGTGAGCAGTTCTTC TRBV6-1 few TRBD2 TRBJ2-1
CASRESSGYGYTF TGTGCCAGCAGGGAAAGTTCGGGCTATGGCTACACCTTC TRBV6-1 - - TRBJ1-2